The sequence of this TCR beta chain was determined in a study of preoperative IRX-2 immunotherapy in early breast cancer. Treatment: preoperative locoregional IRX-2 cytokine immunotherapy. Patients received preoperative, locoregional IRX-2 cytokine immunotherapy in a phase Ib study. Some clones are missing from TCRdb's copy, which holds only in-frame ones; the method was immunoSEQ multiplex PCR. The table lists fewer than 40,000 clones, 89% of them singletons. The source of this sequence is a human donor with breast cancer. The material was tumor tissue, obtained after IRX-2 immunotherapy.

The CDR3 DNA reads TGTGCCAGCAGCTTAGGAACCCAGGGCCTTGAGACCCAGTACTTC. Protein sequence: CASSLGTQGLETQYF. This chain joins TRBV7-4 and TRBJ2-5, with D possibly being TRBD1 (5 bases). Germline CDR1 is SGHVT and CDR2 is SQSDAQ. Trimming left V 1 base short and J 5 bases short, with 14 bases between. CDR3 length equals 15 residues.